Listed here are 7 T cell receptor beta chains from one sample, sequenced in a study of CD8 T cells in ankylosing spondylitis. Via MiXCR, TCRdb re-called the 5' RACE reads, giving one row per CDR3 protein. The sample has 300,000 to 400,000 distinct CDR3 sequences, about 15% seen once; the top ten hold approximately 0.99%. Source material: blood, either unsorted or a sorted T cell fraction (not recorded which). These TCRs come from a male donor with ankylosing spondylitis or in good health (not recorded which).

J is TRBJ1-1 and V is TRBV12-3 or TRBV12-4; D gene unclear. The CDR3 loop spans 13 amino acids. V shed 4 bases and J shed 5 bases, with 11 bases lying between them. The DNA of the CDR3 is TGTGCCAGCAGTTCCCGGGGAGAAACTGAAGCTTTCTTT. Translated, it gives CASSSRGETEAFF.

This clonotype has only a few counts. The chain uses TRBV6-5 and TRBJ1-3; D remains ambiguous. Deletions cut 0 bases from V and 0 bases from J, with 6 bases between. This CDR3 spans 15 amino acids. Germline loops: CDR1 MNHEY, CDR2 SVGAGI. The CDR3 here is CASSYSANSGNTIYF. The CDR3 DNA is TGTGCCAGCAGTTACTCGGCAAACTCTGGAAACACCATATATTTT.

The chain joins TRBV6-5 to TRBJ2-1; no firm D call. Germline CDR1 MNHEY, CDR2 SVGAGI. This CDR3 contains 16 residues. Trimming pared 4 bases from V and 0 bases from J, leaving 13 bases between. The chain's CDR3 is CASSFIPASSYNEQFF. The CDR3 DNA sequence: TGTGCCAGCAGTTTCATTCCGGCTAGCTCCTACAATGAGCAGTTCTTC.

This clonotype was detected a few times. Written as DNA, the CDR3 is TGTGCCAGCTTGGGACAGGGGAATAATGAGCAGTTCTTC. It encodes CASLGQGNNEQFF. The chain couples TRBV18 to TRBJ2-1, with 10 positions matching TRBD1. Per germline, CDR1 KGHSH and CDR2 LQKENI. Unmatched junction bases numbered 4, after V lost 7 bases and J lost 7 bases. The CDR3 has 13 residues. Filled out from reference TRBV18 and TRBJ2-1, the complete variable domain reads NAGVMQNPRHLVRRRGQEARLRCSPMKGHSHVYWYRQLPEEGLKFMVYLQKENIIDESGMPKERFSAEFPKEGPSILRIQQVVRGDSAAYFCASLGQGNNEQFFGPGTRLTVL.

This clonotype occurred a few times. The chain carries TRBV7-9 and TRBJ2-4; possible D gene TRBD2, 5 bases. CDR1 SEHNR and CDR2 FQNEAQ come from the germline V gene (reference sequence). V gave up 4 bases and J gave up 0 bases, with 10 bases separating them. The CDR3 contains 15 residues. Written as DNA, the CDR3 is TGTGCCAGCAGCTCCCCGGGGATAGCCAAAAACATTCAGTACTTC. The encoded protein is CASSSPGIAKNIQYF.

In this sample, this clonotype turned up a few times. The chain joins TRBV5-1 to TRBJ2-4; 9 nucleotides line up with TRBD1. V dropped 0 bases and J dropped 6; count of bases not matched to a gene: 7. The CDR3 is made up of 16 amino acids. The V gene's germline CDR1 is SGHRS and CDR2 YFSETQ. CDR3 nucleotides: TGCGCCAGCAGCTTGGAGGGACAGGGTATGAGAAACATTCAGTACTTC. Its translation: CASSLEGQGMRNIQYF. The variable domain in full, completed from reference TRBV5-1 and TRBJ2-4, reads KAGVTQTPRYLIKTRGQQVTLSCSPISGHRSVSWYQQTPGQGLQFLFEYFSETQRNKGNFPGRFSGRQFSNSRSEMNVSTLELGDSALYLCASSLEGQGMRNIQYFGAGTRLSVL.

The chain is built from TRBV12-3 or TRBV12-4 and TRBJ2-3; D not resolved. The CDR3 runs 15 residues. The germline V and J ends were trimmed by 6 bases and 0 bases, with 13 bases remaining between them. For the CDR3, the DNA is TGTGCCAGCAGGGATTTGTTCTCTAGCACAGATACGCAGTATTTT. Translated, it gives CASRDLFSSTDTQYF.